This record looks at one TCR beta chain sequence and its context. The count of this clonotype is one. Its antigen is currently not known. There are no base qualities to consult, and no much larger clone falls within one base. One read alone lends weak support. These data are taken from a study of tumor-infiltrating lymphocytes in oesophageal squamous cell carcinoma (dated by TCRdb to 2015 to 2016). The library came from PCR. The reads were generated on an Illumina HiSeq 2000. TCRdb reprocessing: public reads trimmed at Q25 with fastp, clones called with MiXCR, in-frame beta chains kept. Entries that share a CDR3 protein sequence are merged under the most common genes and DNA. The sample data list 8,000 to 11,000 distinct CDR3 sequences, and 63% of these were observed just once. In total, the top ten clones hold around 27% of the sample. The germline V gene gives CDR1 as SGHTA and CDR2 as FQGTGA. The CDR3 contains 12 residues, cysteine and phenylalanine counted. CDR3 DNA only is kept here, 36 bases in frame from base 1. V is reduced by 4 bases and J by 9 bases, leaving a spacing of 11 bases between them.

Sequencing was carried out using esophageal tumor tissue. The chain uses TRBV7-3 and TRBJ2-3, with TRBD1 as a weak D call on 5 bases. This clonotype originated in a female donor with esophageal squamous cell carcinoma. The DNA reads as follows: TGTGCCAGCAGCTCCTCCTCAGGGACGCAGTATTTT. Its translation is CASSSSSGTQYF.